These 30 T cell receptor beta chains came from one sample sequenced in a study of cytomegalovirus exposure and HLA in healthy donors. The PCR used 60 Vbeta and 13 Jbeta primers. Generated by immunoSEQ multiplex PCR, the TCRdb table keeps only in-frame clones and is missing some. The profile shows about 120,000 clones, around 80% of them singletons. Sequences were obtained from PBMCs. These receptors were taken from a female donor in good health and CMV-seropositive.

The chain joins TRBV7-2 to TRBJ1-2; 8 bases fit TRBD1. After removal of 5 bases from V and 4 bases from J, the junction contained 9 bases not matched to a gene. The V gene's germline CDR1 is SGHTA and CDR2 FQGNSA. This CDR3 spans 15 amino acids. CDR3 bases: TGTGCCAGCAGCGGCAGACAGGGGATAGTCTATGGCTACACCTTC. This codes for CASSGRQGIVYGYTF.

This clone was recorded a few times. The chain links TRBV6-6 to TRBJ2-7; the D gene is possibly TRBD2 (6 bases). This CDR3 has 14 amino acids. The V end was cut by 2 bases, the J end by 3 bases, with 11 bases between. Germline-derived CDR1 and CDR2 are MNHNY and SVGAGI (reference sequence). This chain's CDR3 is CASSYRRGNYEQYF. DNA for the CDR3: TGTGCCAGCAGTTACCGGCGGGGTAACTACGAGCAGTACTTC.

The chain carries TRBV6-5 and TRBJ1-6; 9 bases align to TRBD1. The length of the CDR3 is 15 residues. V was pared by 4 bases and J by 7 bases, with 5 bases of the junction left unmatched. Germline-derived CDR1 and CDR2 are MNHEY and SVGAGI. This CDR3 reads CASSWGQGLNSPLHF. In DNA form, the CDR3 reads TGTGCCAGCAGTTGGGGACAGGGCCTAAATTCACCCCTCCACTTT.

The chain joins TRBV6-1 to TRBJ2-2, with D perhaps matching TRBD1 (6 bases). The CDR3 sequence is 16 residues long. The V gene's germline CDR1 is MNHNS and CDR2 SASEGT. Trimming pared 3 bases from V and 6 bases from J, leaving 17 bases between. The CDR3 loop reads CASSDVVRGPPGELFF. For the CDR3, the DNA is TGTGCCAGCAGTGATGTGGTCAGGGGTCCCCCCGGGGAGCTGTTTTTT.

For the CDR3, the DNA is TGTGCCAGCAGCGCCTCAGGGGGCGCGGGGAATGAAAAACTGTTTTTT. It codes for CASSASGGAGNEKLFF. The rearrangement uses TRBV9 and TRBJ1-4; 8 bases match TRBD1. The germline gives CDR1 SGDLS, CDR2 YYNGEE. CDR3 length equals 16 residues. Trimming at V came to 3 bases and at J to 5 bases, leaving 9 bases not matched to a gene.

The genes are TRBV6-5 and TRBJ1-5, with D possibly matching TRBD1 (5 bases). The CDR3 contains 15 residues. CDR1 is MNHEY and CDR2 is SVGAGI in the germline V gene. V was cut by 2 bases and J by 9 bases, with 17 bases left in between. The CDR3 bases are TGTGCCAGCAGTTACGCAGGGTCTCCCCGTGGGCCCCAGCATTTT. It codes for CASSYAGSPRGPQHF.

The genes are TRBV9 and TRBJ2-1; 14 bases are shared with TRBD2. Per germline, CDR1 SGDLS and CDR2 YYNGEE. The V and J ends lost 3 bases and 5 bases, in that order; junction bases with no gene match: 4. The CDR3 has 16 amino acids. CDR3 coding DNA: TGTGCCAGCAGCGCACGGGGACTAGCGGGGGACAATGAGCAGTTCTTC. It codes for CASSARGLAGDNEQFF. The full variable domain, with the rest looked up from reference TRBV9 and TRBJ2-1, is DSGVTQTPKHLITATGQRVTLRCSPRSGDLSVYWYQQSLDQGLQFLIQYYNGEERAKGNILERFSAQQFPDLHSELNLSSLELGDSALYFCASSARGLAGDNEQFFGPGTRLTVL.

CDR3 amino acids: CAIEDRGRTEAFF. As DNA, the CDR3 is TGTGCCATCGAGGACAGGGGACGGACTGAAGCTTTCTTT. J is TRBJ1-1 and V is TRBV10-3; 9 bases agree with TRBD1. The V gene end was trimmed by 8 bases and the J gene end by 5 bases; junction bases not matched to a gene: 6. Germline CDR1 and CDR2: ENHRY and SYGVKD. The CDR3 loop spans 13 amino acids.

The chain has TRBV10-3 and TRBJ1-5; the match to TRBD1 covers 7 bases. J gave up 4 bases and V 3 bases, and 12 bases lay outside the gene matches. Germline assignment: CDR1 ENHRY and CDR2 SYGVKD. The CDR3 loop spans 17 amino acids. Here the CDR3 DNA reads TGTGCCATCAGTGAAGGGGGCAACAGGGTCGGAAATCAGCCCCAGCATTTT. This translates into CAISEGGNRVGNQPQHF.

The V and J genes are TRBV5-1 and TRBJ2-1; D might be TRBD1 (6 bases). The germline V gene encodes CDR1 SGHRS and CDR2 YFSETQ. This CDR3 is 14 amino acids long. Trimming took 4 bases from V and 14 from J, leaving 22 bases between them. Here the CDR3 reads CASSERTAVPTEFF. As DNA, the CDR3 is TGCGCCAGCAGCGAGCGGACAGCGGTCCCCACGGAGTTCTTC.

The chain carries TRBV4-1 and TRBJ1-2; 7 nucleotides agree with TRBD1. The V gene end was trimmed by 3 bases and the J gene end by 5 bases; junction bases not matched to a gene: 9. This CDR3 has 15 residues. CDR1 and CDR2 (germline): MGHRA, YSYEKL. CDR3 residues: CASSQDRDSAYGYTF. The CDR3 DNA reads as TGCGCCAGCAGCCAGGACCGGGACAGTGCTTATGGCTACACCTTC.

The chain uses TRBV4-1 and TRBJ1-1, with unresolved D. V gave up 4 bases and J gave up 8 bases, with 14 bases separating them. Germline CDR1 and CDR2: MGHRA and YSYEKL. The CDR3 has 13 residues. In nucleotides, the CDR3 is TGCGCCAGCAGCCCTAAACTAGGCAGGGAAGCTTTCTTT. Translating gives CASSPKLGREAFF.

V gene TRBV25-1 combines with J gene TRBJ1-4; possible D gene TRBD1, 6 bases. Trimming removed 3 bases at V and 0 bases at J, with 8 bases between. CDR3 length: 15 residues. The germline CDR1 and CDR2 sequences are MGHDK and SYGVNS. This CDR3 reads CASSDTGTTNEKLFF. The CDR3 DNA reads TGTGCCAGCAGTGACACAGGGACAACTAATGAAAAACTGTTTTTT. Looking up the rest from reference TRBV25-1 and TRBJ1-4 gives the full variable domain: EADIYQTPRYLVIGTGKKITLECSQTMGHDKMYWYQQDPGMELHLIHYSYGVNSTEKGDLSSESTVSRIRTEHFPLTLESARPSHTSQYLCASSDTGTTNEKLFFGSGTQLSVL.

The chain has TRBV30 and TRBJ1-3; 7 bases map to TRBD1. The length of the CDR3 is 15 residues. The germline V gene encodes CDR1 GTSNPN and CDR2 SVGIG (reference sequence). V shed 8 bases and J 3 bases; nucleotides not matched to a gene: 13. The CDR3 loop reads CAQDVDRQFGNTIYF. DNA for the CDR3: TGTGCCCAGGATGTGGACAGGCAGTTTGGAAACACCATATATTTT.

The chain links TRBV5-4 to TRBJ2-5; TRBD2 aligns across 8 bases. The CDR3 runs 14 residues. Germline CDR1 and CDR2: SGHNT and YYREEE (reference sequence). J gave up 5 bases and V 4 bases, and 7 bases lay outside the gene matches. As DNA, the CDR3 is TGTGCCAGCAGCCCCGGCGGGGGGCGCGAGACCCAGTACTTC. It is translated as CASSPGGGRETQYF.

The sample holds a few counts of this clone. This chain joins TRBV7-9 and TRBJ1-3; D is unresolved. Germline lookup yields CDR1 SEHNR and CDR2 FQNEAQ (reference sequence). This CDR3 is 14 amino acids long. Trimming cost V 4 bases and J 2 bases, with 9 bases left between them. The CDR3 DNA reads TGTGCCAGCAGCTCACTATCTACTGGAAACACCATATATTTT. It specifies CASSSLSTGNTIYF.

The V call is TRBV5-1, the J call TRBJ1-3; no firm D call. The ends were cut back, 1 base at V and 0 bases at J, with 8 bases in the middle. CDR1 and CDR2 (germline): SGHRS, YFSETQ. CDR3 length: 15 amino acids. CDR3 loop: CASSLSHGSGNTIYF. CDR3 bases: TGCGCCAGCAGCTTGTCCCACGGCTCTGGAAACACCATATATTTT.

The genes are TRBV7-6 and TRBJ2-1; perhaps TRBD1 as D (5 bases). This CDR3 has 14 amino acids. V was trimmed by 0 bases and J by 10 bases, leaving 13 bases between them. From germline, CDR1 is SGHVS and CDR2 FNYEAQ. This CDR3 reads CASSLALQVREQFF. CDR3 DNA sequence: TGTGCCAGCAGCTTAGCGCTACAGGTCCGCGAGCAGTTCTTC.

Here the CDR3 reads CASSLGRVNGYTF. CDR3 DNA sequence: TGTGCCAGCAGCTTGGGCAGGGTGAATGGCTACACCTTC. The rearrangement joins TRBV5-4 to TRBJ1-2, with D possibly TRBD1 on 5 matching bases. The CDR3 extends over 13 amino acids. Between the trimmed V and J ends, which lost 0 bases and 6 bases, there was a span of 9 bases. CDR1 is SGHNT, CDR2 YYREEE, per germline (reference sequence). Looking up the rest from reference TRBV5-4 and TRBJ1-2 gives the full variable domain: ETGVTQSPTHLIKTRGQQVTLRCSSQSGHNTVSWYQQALGQGPQFIFQYYREEENGRGNFPPRFSGLQFPNYSSELNVNALELDDSALYLCASSLGRVNGYTFGSGTRLTVV.

The chain uses TRBV9 and TRBJ2-1, with 11 bases lining up with TRBD2. The J segment lost 5 bases and the V segment lost 4 bases, leaving 14 bases of the junction unmatched. This CDR3 has 18 residues. Germline values: CDR1 SGDLS, CDR2 YYNGEE. Here the CDR3 DNA reads TGTGCCAGCAGCCCATCATCCAGACTACTAGCGGGGGACAATGAGCAGTTCTTC. Translated, it gives CASSPSSRLLAGDNEQFF.

This chain uses TRBV6-5 with TRBJ2-3, with D possibly TRBD2 on 5 matching bases. Trimming removed 3 bases at V and 0 bases at J, with 10 bases between. The CDR3 sequence is 15 residues long. CDR1 is MNHEY and CDR2 is SVGAGI in the germline V gene. CDR3 residues: CASSYGGSSTDTQYF. CDR3 DNA sequence: TGTGCCAGCAGTTATGGTGGGAGTAGCACAGATACGCAGTATTTT.

The rearrangement links TRBV30 to TRBJ1-5; D is ambiguous. CDR1 and CDR2 from the germline V gene are GTSNPN and SVGIG (reference sequence). Trimming removed 0 bases at V and 9 bases at J, with 15 bases between. The CDR3 covers 14 residues. Here the CDR3 reads CAWSVRIHEGPQHF. DNA of the CDR3: TGTGCCTGGAGTGTACGAATCCACGAGGGGCCCCAGCATTTT.

The chain uses TRBV6-1 and TRBJ2-7, with a possible D match to TRBD1 (5 bases). Germline CDR1 and CDR2: MNHNS and SASEGT. Trimming shortened V by 5 bases and J by 2 bases, and 10 bases separated the two germline ends. The CDR3 is 13 amino acids. This chain's CDR3 is CASSFGRAYEQYF. In DNA, the CDR3 is TGTGCCAGCAGTTTCGGCAGGGCCTACGAGCAGTACTTC.

The J gene is TRBJ1-2, the V gene TRBV7-9; D gene ambiguous. Deletions cut 6 bases from V and 2 bases from J, with 13 bases between. Per the germline V gene, CDR1 is SEHNR and CDR2 is FQNEAQ (reference sequence). The CDR3 covers 14 residues. The CDR3: CASSLSFANYGYTF. CDR3 coding DNA: TGTGCCAGCAGTTTAAGCTTTGCAAACTATGGCTACACCTTC.

V usage is TRBV6-5 and J usage is TRBJ1-6; D is undetermined. The germline V gene has CDR1 MNHEY and CDR2 SVGAGI. The CDR3 covers 15 residues. The V end lost 6 bases, the J end lost 7 bases, and 16 bases lay between the germline ends. This CDR3 reads CASSLDTAGNSPLHF. In DNA, the CDR3 is TGTGCCAGCAGCCTCGACACTGCCGGAAATTCACCCCTCCACTTT.

V gene TRBV19 combines with J gene TRBJ2-2; TRBD1 matches at 8 bases. Trimming removed 4 bases from V and 3 bases from J; junction bases left unmatched: 4. The CDR3 consists of 15 residues. Germline-derived CDR1 and CDR2 are LNHDA and SQIVND (reference sequence). CDR3 sequence: CASSKMDRDTGELFF. The CDR3 DNA is TGTGCCAGTAGTAAGATGGACAGGGACACCGGGGAGCTGTTTTTT. The complete variable domain, with remaining parts taken from reference TRBV19 and TRBJ2-2, reads DGGITQSPKYLFRKEGQNVTLSCEQNLNHDAMYWYRQDPGQGLRLIYYSQIVNDFQKGDIAEGYSVSREKKESFPLTVTSAQKNPTAFYLCASSKMDRDTGELFFGEGSRLTVL.

V and J are TRBV30 and TRBJ1-5; maybe TRBD1 (5 bases). Trimming pared 1 base from V and 3 bases from J, leaving 13 bases between. The CDR3 length is 15 residues. CDR1 GTSNPN and CDR2 SVGIG come from the germline V gene (reference sequence). Here the CDR3 reads CAWSEIDSLNQPQHF. The CDR3 DNA sequence: TGTGCCTGGAGTGAAATTGACAGCCTCAATCAGCCCCAGCATTTT.

The chain recombines TRBV5-1 with TRBJ2-7; TRBD1 might be the D (6 bases). The CDR3 covers 15 residues. CDR1 is SGHRS and CDR2 is YFSETQ in the germline V gene. The ends were cut back, 0 bases at V and 3 bases at J, with 13 bases in the middle. The CDR3 region is CASSLARDKIYEQYF. CDR3 DNA: TGCGCCAGCAGCTTGGCCAGGGACAAAATCTACGAGCAGTACTTC.

The rearrangement links TRBV28 to TRBJ1-1; D is ambiguous. This CDR3 is 15 amino acids long. Trimming removed 2 bases at V and 1 base at J, with 11 bases between. From germline, CDR1 is MDHEN and CDR2 SYDVKM. CDR3 region: CASSLPRAQNTEAFF. The CDR3 DNA is TGTGCCAGCAGTTTACCTCGCGCGCAGAACACTGAAGCTTTCTTT.

J is TRBJ1-2 and V is TRBV5-1; TRBD1 matches at 9 bases. The germline CDR1 and CDR2 sequences are SGHRS and YFSETQ. V trimming: 4 bases; J trimming: 1 base; junction bases outside the gene matches: 8. This CDR3 region has 16 residues. The CDR3 DNA follows: TGCGCCAGCAGCGCCGGGGGGACAGGGTATAACTATGGCTACACCTTC. Translated: CASSAGGTGYNYGYTF.